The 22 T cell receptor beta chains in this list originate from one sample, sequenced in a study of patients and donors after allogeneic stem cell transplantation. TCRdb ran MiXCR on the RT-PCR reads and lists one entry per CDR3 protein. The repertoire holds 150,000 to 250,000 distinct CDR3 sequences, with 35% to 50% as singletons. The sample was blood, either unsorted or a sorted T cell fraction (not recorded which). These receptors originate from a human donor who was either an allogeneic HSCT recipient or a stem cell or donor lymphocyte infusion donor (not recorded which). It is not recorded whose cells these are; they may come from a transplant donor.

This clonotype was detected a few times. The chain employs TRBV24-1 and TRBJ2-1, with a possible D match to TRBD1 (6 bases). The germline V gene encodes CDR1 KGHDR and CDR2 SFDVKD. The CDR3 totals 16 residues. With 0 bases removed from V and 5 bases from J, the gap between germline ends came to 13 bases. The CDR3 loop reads CATSDLGRGWDNEQFF. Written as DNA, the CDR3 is TGTGCCACCAGTGATTTGGGCAGGGGTTGGGACAATGAGCAGTTCTTC.

The CDR3 coding sequence is TGTGCCAGCAGTTACGGCAGCGGGACCTCTAGCACAGATACGCAGTATTTT. The encoded protein is CASSYGSGTSSTDTQYF. The chain links TRBV6-5 to TRBJ2-3; 7 bases are a match to TRBD2. This CDR3 comprises 17 residues. J was trimmed by 0 bases and V by 2 bases; bases with no gene match: 8. Germline V gene lookup returns CDR1 MNHEY and CDR2 SVGAGI.

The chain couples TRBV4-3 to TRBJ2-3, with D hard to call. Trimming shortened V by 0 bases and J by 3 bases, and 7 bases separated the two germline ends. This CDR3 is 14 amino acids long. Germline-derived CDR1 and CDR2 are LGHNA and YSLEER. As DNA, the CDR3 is TGCGCCAGCAGCCAAGAAGTAGGAACAGATACGCAGTATTTT. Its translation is CASSQEVGTDTQYF.

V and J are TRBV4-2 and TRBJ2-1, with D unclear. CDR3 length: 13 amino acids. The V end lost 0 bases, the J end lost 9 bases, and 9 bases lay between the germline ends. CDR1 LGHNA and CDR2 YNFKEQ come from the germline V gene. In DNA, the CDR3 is TGTGCCAGCAGCCAAGATAGGTGGAGTGAGCAGTTCTTC. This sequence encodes CASSQDRWSEQFF.

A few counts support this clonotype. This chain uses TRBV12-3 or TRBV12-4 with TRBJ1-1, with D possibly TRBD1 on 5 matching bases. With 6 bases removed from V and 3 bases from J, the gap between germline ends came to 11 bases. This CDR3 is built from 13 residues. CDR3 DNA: TGTGCCAGCAGATGGGGCAGGGACACTGAAGCTTTCTTT. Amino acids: CASRWGRDTEAFF.

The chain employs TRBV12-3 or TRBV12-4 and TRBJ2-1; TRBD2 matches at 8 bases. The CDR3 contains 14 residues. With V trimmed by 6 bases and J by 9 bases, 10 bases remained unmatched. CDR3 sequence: CASRGLVRSGEQFF. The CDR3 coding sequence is TGTGCCAGCAGGGGACTAGTAAGGAGTGGTGAGCAGTTCTTC.

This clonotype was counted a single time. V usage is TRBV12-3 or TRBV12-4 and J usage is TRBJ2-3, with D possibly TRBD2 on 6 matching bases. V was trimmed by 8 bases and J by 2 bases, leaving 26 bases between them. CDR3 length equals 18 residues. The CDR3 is CASGPRGGPGRATDTQYF. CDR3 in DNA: TGTGCCAGCGGACCTCGGGGCGGGCCCGGGAGAGCCACAGATACGCAGTATTTT.

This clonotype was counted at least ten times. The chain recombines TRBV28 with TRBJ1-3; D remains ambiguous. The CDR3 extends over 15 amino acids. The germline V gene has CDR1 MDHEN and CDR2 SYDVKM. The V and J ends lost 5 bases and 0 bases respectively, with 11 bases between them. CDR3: CASSPTADSGNTIYF. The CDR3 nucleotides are TGTGCCAGCAGTCCGACCGCCGACTCTGGAAACACCATATATTTT.

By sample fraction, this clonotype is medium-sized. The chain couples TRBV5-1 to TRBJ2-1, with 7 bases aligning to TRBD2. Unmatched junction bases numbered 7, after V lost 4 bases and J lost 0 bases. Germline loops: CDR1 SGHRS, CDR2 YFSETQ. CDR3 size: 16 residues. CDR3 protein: CASSLSGSSSYNEQFF. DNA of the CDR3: TGCGCCAGCAGCCTTAGCGGGTCGAGCTCCTACAATGAGCAGTTCTTC.

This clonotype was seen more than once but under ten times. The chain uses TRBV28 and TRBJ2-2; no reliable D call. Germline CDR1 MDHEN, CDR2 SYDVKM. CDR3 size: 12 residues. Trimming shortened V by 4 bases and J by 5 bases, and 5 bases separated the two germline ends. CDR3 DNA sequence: TGTGCCAGCAGTTCGTTGACCGGGGAGCTGTTTTTT. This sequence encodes CASSSLTGELFF.

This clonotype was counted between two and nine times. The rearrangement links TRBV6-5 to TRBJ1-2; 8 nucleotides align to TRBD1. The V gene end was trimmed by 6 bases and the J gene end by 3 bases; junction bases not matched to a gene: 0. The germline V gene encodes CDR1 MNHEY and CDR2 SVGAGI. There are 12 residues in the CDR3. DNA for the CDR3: TGTGCCAGCAGGACAGGGGACTATGGCTACACCTTC. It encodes CASRTGDYGYTF.

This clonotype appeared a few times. In DNA, the CDR3 is TGTGCCAGTAGTGCCGATCCCGGGGAAGCTTTCTTT. This gives the protein CASSADPGEAFF. The gene calls are TRBV19 and TRBJ1-1; D remains unclear. The CDR3 consists of 12 residues. In germline, CDR1 is LNHDA, CDR2 SQIVND (reference sequence). The V end lost 5 bases, the J end lost 8 bases, and 12 bases lay between the germline ends. Combining the CDR3 with reference TRBV19 and TRBJ1-1 gives the whole variable domain DGGITQSPKYLFRKEGQNVTLSCEQNLNHDAMYWYRQDPGQGLRLIYYSQIVNDFQKGDIAEGYSVSREKKESFPLTVTSAQKNPTAFYLCASSADPGEAFFGQGTRLTVV.

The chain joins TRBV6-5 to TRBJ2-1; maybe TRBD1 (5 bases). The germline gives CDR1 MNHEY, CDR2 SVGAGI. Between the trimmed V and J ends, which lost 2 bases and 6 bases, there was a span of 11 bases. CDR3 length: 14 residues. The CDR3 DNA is TGTGCCAGCAGTTACACAGACAGCTCCAATGAGCAGTTCTTC. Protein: CASSYTDSSNEQFF.

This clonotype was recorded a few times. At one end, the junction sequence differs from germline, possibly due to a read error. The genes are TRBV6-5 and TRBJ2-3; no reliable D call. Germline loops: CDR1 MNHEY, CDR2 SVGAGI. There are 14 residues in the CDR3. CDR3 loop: CASTYRPGTDTQYF. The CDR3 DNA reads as TGTGCCAGCACTTACCGGCCCGGCACAGATACGCAGTATTTT.

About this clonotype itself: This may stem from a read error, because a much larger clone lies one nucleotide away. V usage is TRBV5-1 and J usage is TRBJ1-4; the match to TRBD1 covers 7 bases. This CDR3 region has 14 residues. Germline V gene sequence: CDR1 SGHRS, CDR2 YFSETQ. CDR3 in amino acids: CASSLGDRDENLFF. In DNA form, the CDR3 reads TGCGCCAGCAGCTTGGGAGACAGGGATGAAAACCTGTTTTTT. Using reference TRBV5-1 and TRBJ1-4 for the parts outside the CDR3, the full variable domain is KAGVTQTPRYLIKTRGQQVTLSCSPISGHRSVSWYQQTPGQGLQFLFEYFSETQRNKGNFPGRFSGRQFSNSRSEMNVSTLELGDSALYLCASSLGDRDENLFFGSGTQLSVL.

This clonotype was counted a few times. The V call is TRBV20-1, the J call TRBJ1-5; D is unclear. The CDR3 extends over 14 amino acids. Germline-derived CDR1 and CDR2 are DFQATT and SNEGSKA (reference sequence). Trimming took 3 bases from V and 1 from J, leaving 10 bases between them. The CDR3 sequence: CSARAGASNQPQHF. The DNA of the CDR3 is TGCAGTGCTAGGGCAGGAGCAAGCAATCAGCCCCAGCATTTT.

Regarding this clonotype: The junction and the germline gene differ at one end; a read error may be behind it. The CDR3 nucleotides read TGTGCTAGCAGCCAATACCGTTACTCTAGCAATCAGCCCCAGCATTTT. It codes for CASSQYRYSSNQPQHF. The V and J genes are TRBV7-7 and TRBJ1-5; D unclear. The CDR3 is made up of 16 amino acids. The germline V gene encodes CDR1 SSHAT and CDR2 FNYEAQ (reference sequence).

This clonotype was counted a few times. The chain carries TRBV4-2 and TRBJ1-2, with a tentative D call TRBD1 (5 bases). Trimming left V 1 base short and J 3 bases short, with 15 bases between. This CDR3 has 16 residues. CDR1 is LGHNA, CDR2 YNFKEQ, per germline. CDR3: CASSQGGTGLHYGYTF. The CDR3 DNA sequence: TGTGCCAGCAGCCAAGGAGGAACGGGACTCCACTATGGCTACACCTTC.

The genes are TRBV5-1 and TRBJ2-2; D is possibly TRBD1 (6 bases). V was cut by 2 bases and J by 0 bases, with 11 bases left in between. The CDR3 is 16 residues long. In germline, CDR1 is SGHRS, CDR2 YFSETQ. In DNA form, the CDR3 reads TGCGCCAGCAGCTTATACGGGACACCGAACACCGGGGAGCTGTTTTTT. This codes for CASSLYGTPNTGELFF.

In DNA, the CDR3 is TGTGCCTCAACTAGCGGGAGGGACAATGAGCAGTTCTTC. Amino acids: CASTSGRDNEQFF. The chain recombines TRBV9 with TRBJ2-1; TRBD2 aligns across 13 bases. The V gene's germline CDR1 is SGDLS and CDR2 YYNGEE. The V segment lost 10 bases and the J segment 5 bases; nucleotides outside the gene matches: 3. The CDR3 is made up of 13 amino acids.

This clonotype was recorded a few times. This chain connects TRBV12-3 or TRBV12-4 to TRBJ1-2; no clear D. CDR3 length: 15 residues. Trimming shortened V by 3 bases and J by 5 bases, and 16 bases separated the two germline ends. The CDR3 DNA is TGTGCCAGCAGTTTCGGACGTCTAACCCGTTATGGCTACACCTTC. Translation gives CASSFGRLTRYGYTF.

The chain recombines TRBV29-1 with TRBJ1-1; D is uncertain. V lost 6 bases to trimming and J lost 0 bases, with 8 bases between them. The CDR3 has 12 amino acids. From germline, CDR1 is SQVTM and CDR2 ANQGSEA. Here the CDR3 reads CSVLALNTEAFF. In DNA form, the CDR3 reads TGCAGCGTCCTTGCCTTGAACACTGAAGCTTTCTTT.